The clone carrying this T cell receptor beta chain was recorded a few times. The antigen is not known. A far larger clone is a single base away, which makes a read error likely. Other DNA sequences in this specimen translate into the identical CDR3. V was pared by 2 bases and J by 2 bases, with 0 bases between. The germline V gene has CDR1 SGHVS and CDR2 FNYEAQ. The CDR3 spans 11 residues. A CD45RO/CCR7/CD25/CD127/CD95/CD27 panel sorted naive, central memory, regulatory and stem cell-like memory CD4+ cells. The source of the sample is a study of beta chain features in type 1 diabetes. General study points: These data did not resolve whether HLA type affects TCRB rearrangement.

Sequencing targeted expressed TCRB transcripts, as all isolated RNA had been reverse transcribed. Here immunoSEQ multiplex PCR was the method, and the copy in TCRdb shows in-frame clones only, minus some. This table holds roughly 370,000 clones, approximately 14% found once. The clonotype originates from a man aged 30 to 39 in good health. The sequenced material came from naive CD4+ T cells from blood. This chain joins TRBV7-6 and TRBJ2-5; the D is unclear. As DNA, the CDR3 is TGTGCCAGCAGCTTACAAGAGACCCAGTACTTC. Encoded protein: CASSLQETQYF.